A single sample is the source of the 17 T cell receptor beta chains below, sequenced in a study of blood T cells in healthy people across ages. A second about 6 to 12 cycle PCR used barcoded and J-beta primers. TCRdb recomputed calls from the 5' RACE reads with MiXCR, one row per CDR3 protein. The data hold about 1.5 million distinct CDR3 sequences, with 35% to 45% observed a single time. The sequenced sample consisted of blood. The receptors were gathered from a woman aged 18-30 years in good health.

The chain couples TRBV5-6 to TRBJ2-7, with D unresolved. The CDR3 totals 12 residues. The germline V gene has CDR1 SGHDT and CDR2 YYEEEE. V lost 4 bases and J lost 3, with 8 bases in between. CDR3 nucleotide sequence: TGTGCCAGCAGCGATGACGTCTACGAGCAGTACTTC. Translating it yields CASSDDVYEQYF.

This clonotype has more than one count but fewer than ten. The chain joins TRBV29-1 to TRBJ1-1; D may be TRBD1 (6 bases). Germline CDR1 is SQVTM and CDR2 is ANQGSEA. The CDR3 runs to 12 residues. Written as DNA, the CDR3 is TGCAGTATGGACAGAGGGGAGACTGAAGCTTTCTTT. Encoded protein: CSMDRGETEAFF.

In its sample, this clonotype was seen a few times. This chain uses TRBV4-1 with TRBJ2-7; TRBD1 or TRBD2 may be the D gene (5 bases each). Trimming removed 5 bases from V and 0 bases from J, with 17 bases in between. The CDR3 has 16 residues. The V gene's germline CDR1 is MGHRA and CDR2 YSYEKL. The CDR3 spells CASSSNVGPDSYEQYF. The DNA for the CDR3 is TGCGCCAGCAGCAGCAACGTGGGACCGGACTCCTACGAGCAGTACTTC.

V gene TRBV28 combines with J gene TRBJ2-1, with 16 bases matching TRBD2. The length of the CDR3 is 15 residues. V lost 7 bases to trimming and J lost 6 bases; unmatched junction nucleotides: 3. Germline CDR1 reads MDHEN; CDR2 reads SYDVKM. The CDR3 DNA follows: TGTGCCAGCATTGGGACTAGCGGGGGGGGCAATGAGCAGTTCTTC. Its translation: CASIGTSGGGNEQFF.

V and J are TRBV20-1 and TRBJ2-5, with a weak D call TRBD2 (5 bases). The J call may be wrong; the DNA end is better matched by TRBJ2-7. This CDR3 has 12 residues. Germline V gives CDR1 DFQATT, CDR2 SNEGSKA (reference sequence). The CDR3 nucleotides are TGCAGTGCTTTAAGGACTGGGTGCGAGCAGTACTTC. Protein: CSALRTGCEQYF.

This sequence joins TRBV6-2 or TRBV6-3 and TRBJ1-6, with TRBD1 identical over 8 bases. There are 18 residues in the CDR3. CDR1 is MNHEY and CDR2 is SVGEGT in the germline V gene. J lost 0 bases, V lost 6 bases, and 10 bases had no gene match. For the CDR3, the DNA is TGTGCCAGCAGCCCAACACAGGGGGTCGGCTCCTATAATTCACCCCTCCACTTT. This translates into CASSPTQGVGSYNSPLHF.

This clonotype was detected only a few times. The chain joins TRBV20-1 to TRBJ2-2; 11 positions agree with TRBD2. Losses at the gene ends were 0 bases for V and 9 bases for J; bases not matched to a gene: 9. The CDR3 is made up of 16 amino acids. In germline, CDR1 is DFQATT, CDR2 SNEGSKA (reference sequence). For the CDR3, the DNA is TGCAGTGCTAGAGATGATGGTAGCGGGAGGGCCCGGGAGCTGTTTTTT. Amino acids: CSARDDGSGRARELFF.

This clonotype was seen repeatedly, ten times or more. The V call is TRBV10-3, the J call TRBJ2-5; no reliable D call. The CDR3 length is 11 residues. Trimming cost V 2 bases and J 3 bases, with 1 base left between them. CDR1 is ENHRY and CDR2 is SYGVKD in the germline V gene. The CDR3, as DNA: TGTGCCATCAGTGAGAAAGAGACCCAGTACTTC. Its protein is CAISEKETQYF.

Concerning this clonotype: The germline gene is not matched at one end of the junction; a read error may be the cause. The CDR3 bases are TGTGCTAGGGGTTTGGAGACCAACACTGAAGCTTTCTTT. Amino acids: CARGLETNTEAFF. This chain joins TRBV12-5 and TRBJ1-1, with D uncertain. The CDR3 consists of 13 residues. The germline gives CDR1 LGHNT, CDR2 FRNRAP.

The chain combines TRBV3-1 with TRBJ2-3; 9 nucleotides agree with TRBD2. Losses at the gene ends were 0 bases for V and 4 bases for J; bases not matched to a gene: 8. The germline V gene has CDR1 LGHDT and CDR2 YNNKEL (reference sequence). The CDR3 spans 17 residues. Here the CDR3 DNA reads TGTGCCAGCAGCCAAGATCCAGGACTAGCGTATTCAGATACGCAGTATTTT. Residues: CASSQDPGLAYSDTQYF.

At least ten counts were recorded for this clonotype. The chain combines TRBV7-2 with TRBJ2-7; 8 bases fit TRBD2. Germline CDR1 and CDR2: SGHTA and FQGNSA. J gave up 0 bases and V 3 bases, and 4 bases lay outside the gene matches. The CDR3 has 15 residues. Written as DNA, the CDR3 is TGTGCCAGCAGCTTGAGCGGGAGTAGCTCCTACGAGCAGTACTTC. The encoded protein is CASSLSGSSSYEQYF.

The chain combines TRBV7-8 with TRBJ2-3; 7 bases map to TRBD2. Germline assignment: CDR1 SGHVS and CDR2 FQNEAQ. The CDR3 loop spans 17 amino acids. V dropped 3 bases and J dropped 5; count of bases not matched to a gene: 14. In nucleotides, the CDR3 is TGTGCCAGCAGCTTTGCTCCCGGCGGGAGCGGGCAAGATACGCAGTATTTT. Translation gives CASSFAPGGSGQDTQYF. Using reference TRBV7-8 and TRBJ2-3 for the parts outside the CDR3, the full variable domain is GAGVSQSPRYKVAKRGQDVALRCDPISGHVSLFWYQQALGQGPEFLTYFQNEAQLDKSGLPSDRFFAERPEGSVSTLKIQRTQQEDSAVYLCASSFAPGGSGQDTQYFGPGTRLTVL.

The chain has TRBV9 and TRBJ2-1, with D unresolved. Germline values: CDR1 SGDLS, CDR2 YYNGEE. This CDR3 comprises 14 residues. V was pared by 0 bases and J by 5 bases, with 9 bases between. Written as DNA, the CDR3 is TGTGCCAGCAGCGTAGCTACCGGTAACAATGAGCAGTTCTTC. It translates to CASSVATGNNEQFF.

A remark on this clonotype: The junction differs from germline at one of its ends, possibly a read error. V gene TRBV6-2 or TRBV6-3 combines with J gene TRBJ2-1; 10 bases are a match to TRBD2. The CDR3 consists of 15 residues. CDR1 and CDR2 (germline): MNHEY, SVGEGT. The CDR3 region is CTSSSLAGLYNEQFF. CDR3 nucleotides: TGTACCAGCAGTTCACTAGCGGGGTTATACAATGAGCAGTTCTTC.

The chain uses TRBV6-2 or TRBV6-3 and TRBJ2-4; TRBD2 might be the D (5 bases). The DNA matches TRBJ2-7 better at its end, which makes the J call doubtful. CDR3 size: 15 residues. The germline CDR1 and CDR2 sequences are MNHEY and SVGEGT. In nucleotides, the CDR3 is TGTGCCAGCAGTTCCCTTAGCGTCGAGGAATCCGAGCAGTACTTC. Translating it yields CASSSLSVEESEQYF.

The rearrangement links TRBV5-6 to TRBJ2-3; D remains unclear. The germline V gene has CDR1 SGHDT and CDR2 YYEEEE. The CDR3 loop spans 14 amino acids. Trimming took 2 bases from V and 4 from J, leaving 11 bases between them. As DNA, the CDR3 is TGTGCCAGCAGCTTAGAGCCGCTGGCAGATACGCAGTATTTT. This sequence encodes CASSLEPLADTQYF. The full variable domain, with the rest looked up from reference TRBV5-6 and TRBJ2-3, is DAGVTQSPTHLIKTRGQQVTLRCSPKSGHDTVSWYQQALGQGPQFIFQYYEEEERQRGNFPDRFSGHQFPNYSSELNVNALLLGDSALYLCASSLEPLADTQYFGPGTRLTVL.

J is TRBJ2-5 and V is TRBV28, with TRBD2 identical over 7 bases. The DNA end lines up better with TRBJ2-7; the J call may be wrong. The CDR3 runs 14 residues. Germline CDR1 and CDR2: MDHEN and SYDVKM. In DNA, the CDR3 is TGTGCCAGCACCCTTGGGCGGGAGTACTACGAGCAGTACTTC. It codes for CASTLGREYYEQYF.